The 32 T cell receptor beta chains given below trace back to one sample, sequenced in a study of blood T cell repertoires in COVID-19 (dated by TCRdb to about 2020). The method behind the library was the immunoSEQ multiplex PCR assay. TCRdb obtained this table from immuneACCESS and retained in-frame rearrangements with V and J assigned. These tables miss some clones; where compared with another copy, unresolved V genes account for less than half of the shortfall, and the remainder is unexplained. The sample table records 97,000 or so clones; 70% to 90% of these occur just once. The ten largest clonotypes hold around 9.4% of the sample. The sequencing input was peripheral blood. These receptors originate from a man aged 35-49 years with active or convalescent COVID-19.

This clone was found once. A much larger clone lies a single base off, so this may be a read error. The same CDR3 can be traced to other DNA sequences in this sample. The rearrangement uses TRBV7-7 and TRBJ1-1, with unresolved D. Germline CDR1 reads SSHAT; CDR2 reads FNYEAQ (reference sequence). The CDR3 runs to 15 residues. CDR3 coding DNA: TGTGCTAGCAGCCCAATCGATTCCGGGGTTGGCGAAGCTTTCTTT. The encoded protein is CASSPIDSGVGEAFF.

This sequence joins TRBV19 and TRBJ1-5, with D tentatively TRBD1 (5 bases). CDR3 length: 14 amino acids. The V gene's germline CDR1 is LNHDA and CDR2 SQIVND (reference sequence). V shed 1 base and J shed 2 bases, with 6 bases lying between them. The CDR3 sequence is CASSIAGRNQPQHF. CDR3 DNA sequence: TGTGCCAGTAGTATAGCAGGGCGCAATCAGCCCCAGCATTTT.

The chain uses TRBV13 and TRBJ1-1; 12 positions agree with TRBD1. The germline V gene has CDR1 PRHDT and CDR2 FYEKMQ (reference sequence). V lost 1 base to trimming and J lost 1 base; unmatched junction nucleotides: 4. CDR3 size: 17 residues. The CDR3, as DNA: TGTGCCAGCAGCTTAGAAGGGACAGGGGGCCGGAACACTGAAGCTTTCTTT. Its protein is CASSLEGTGGRNTEAFF.

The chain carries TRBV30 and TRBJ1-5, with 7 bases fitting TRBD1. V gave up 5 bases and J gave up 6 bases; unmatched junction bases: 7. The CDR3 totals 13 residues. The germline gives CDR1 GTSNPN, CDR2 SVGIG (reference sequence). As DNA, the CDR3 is TGTGCCTGGGCTCAACAGGGGATTCAGCCCCAGCATTTT. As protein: CAWAQQGIQPQHF.

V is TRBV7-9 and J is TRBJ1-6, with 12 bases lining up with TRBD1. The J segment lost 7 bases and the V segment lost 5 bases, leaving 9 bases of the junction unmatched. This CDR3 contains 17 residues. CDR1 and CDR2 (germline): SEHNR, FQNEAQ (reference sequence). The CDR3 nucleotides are TGTGCCAGCAGCCGCCCCCCGGGACAGGGGGCGAATTCACCCCTCCACTTT. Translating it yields CASSRPPGQGANSPLHF.

Here the CDR3 DNA reads TGTGCCAGCAGTGAGACTAGCGGCCAAGAGACCCAGTACTTC. It translates to CASSETSGQETQYF. The V and J genes are TRBV6-1 and TRBJ2-5; 9 nucleotides line up with TRBD2. The germline V gene has CDR1 MNHNS and CDR2 SASEGT. This CDR3 has 14 amino acids. The V gene end was trimmed by 3 bases and the J gene end by 1 base; junction bases not matched to a gene: 0.

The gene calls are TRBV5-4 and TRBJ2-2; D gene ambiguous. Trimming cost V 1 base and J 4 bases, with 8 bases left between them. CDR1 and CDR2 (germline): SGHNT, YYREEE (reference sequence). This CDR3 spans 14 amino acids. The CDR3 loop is CASSLYESTGELFF. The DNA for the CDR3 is TGTGCCAGCAGCTTGTATGAGTCCACCGGGGAGCTGTTTTTT.

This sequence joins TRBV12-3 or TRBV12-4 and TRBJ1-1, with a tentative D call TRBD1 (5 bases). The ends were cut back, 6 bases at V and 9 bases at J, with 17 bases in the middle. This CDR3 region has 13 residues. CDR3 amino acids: CASSLADTAKAFF. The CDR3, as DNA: TGTGCCAGCAGCTTGGCGGACACAGCTAAAGCTTTCTTT.

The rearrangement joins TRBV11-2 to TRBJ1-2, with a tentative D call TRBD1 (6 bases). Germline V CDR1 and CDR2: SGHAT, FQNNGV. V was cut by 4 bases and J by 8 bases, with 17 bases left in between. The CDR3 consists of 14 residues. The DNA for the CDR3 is TGTGCCAGCAGCTCAAATCCGGACAGTGCAGGCTACACCTTC. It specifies CASSSNPDSAGYTF.

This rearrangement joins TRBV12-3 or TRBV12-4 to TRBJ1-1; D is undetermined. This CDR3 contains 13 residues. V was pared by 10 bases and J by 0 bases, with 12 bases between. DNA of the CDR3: TGTGCCACCGGCGGGAGCGTGAACACTGAAGCTTTCTTT. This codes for CATGGSVNTEAFF.

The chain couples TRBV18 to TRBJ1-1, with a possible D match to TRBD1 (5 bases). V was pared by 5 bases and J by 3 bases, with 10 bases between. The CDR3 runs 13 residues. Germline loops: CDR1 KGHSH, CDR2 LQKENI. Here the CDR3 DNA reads TGTGCCAGCTCATCCGGAGGGGACACTGAAGCTTTCTTT. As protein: CASSSGGDTEAFF.

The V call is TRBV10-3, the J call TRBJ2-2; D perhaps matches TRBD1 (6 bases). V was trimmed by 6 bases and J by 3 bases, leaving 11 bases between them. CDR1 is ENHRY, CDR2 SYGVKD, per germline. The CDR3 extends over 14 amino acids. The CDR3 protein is CAIRPGQYTGELFF. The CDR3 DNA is TGTGCCATCAGACCGGGACAATACACCGGGGAGCTGTTTTTT.

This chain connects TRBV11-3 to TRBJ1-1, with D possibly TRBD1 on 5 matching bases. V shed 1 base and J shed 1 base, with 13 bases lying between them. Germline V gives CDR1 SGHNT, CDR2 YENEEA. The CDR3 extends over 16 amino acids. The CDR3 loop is CASSLGGDGENTEAFF. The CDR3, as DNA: TGTGCCAGCAGCTTAGGGGGGGACGGGGAGAACACTGAAGCTTTCTTT.

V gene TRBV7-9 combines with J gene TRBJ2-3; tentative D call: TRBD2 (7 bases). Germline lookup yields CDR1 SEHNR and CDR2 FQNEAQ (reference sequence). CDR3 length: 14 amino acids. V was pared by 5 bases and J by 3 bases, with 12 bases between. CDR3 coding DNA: TGTGCCAGCAGCCTGAAGGGGGGGACAGATACGCAGTATTTT. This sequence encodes CASSLKGGTDTQYF.

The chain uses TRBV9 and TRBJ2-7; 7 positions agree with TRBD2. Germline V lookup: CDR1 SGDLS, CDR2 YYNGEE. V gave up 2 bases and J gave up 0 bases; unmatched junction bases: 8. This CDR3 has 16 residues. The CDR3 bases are TGTGCCAGCAGCGTTGGGGTCGGGGGGAACTCCTACGAGCAGTACTTC. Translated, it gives CASSVGVGGNSYEQYF. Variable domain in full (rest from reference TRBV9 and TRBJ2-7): DSGVTQTPKHLITATGQRVTLRCSPRSGDLSVYWYQQSLDQGLQFLIQYYNGEERAKGNILERFSAQQFPDLHSELNLSSLELGDSALYFCASSVGVGGNSYEQYFGPGTRLTVT.

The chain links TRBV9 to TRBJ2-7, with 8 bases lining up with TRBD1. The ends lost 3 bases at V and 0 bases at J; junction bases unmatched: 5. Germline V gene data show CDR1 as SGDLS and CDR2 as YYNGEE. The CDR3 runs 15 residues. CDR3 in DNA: TGTGCCAGCAGCGCCGGACAGGGTAACTCCTACGAGCAGTACTTC. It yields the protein CASSAGQGNSYEQYF.

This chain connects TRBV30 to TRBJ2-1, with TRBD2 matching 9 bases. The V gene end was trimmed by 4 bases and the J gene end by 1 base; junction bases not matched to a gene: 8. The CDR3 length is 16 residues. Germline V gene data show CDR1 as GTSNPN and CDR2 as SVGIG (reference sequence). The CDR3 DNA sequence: TGTGCCTGGACCGTAGAGCGGGGGGCTTCCTACAATGAGCAGTTCTTC. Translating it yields CAWTVERGASYNEQFF.

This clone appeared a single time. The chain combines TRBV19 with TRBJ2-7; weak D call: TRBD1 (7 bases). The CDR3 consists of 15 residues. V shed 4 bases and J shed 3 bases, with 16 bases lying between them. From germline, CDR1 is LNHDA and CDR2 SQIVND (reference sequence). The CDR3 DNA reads TGTGCCAGTAGTACAAGCCTCAGGGGGGACTACGAGCAGTACTTC. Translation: CASSTSLRGDYEQYF.

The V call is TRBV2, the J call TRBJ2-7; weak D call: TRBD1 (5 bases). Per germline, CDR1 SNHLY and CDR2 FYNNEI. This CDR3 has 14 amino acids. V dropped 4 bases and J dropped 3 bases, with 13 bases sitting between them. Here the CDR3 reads CASSGQQVYYEQYF. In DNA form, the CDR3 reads TGTGCCAGCAGTGGACAGCAAGTTTACTACGAGCAGTACTTC.

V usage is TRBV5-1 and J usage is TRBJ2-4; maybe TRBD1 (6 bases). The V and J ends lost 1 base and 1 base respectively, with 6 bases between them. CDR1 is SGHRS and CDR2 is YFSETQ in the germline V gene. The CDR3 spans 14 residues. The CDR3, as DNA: TGCGCCAGCAGCTTGACAGGGGCCAAAAACATTCAGTACTTC. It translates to CASSLTGAKNIQYF.

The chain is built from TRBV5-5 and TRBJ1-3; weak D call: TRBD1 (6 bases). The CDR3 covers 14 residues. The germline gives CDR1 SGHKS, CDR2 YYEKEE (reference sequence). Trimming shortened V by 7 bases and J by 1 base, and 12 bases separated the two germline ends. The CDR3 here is CASGKQGSGNTIYF. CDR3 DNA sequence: TGTGCCAGCGGAAAGCAGGGGTCTGGAAACACCATATATTTT.

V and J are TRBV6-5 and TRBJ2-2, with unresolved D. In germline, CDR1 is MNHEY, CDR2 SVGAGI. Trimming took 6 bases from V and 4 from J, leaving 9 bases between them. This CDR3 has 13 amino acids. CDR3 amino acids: CASREVPTGELFF. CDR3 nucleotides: TGTGCCAGCAGAGAGGTTCCCACCGGGGAGCTGTTTTTT.

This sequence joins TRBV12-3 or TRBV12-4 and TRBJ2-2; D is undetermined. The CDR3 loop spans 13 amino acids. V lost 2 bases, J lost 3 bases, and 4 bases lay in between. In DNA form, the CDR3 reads TGTGCCAGCAGTTTACTTCACACCGGGGAGCTGTTTTTT. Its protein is CASSLLHTGELFF.

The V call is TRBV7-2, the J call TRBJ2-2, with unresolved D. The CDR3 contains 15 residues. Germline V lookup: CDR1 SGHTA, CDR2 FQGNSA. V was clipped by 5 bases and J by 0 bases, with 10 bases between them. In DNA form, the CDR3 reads TGTGCCAGCAGCCATACATTTACGAACACCGGGGAGCTGTTTTTT. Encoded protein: CASSHTFTNTGELFF.

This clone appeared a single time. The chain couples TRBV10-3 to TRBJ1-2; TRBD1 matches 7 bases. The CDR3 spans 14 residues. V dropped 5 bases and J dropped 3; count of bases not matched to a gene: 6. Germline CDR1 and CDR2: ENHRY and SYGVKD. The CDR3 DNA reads TGTGCCATCAGTTCGAACAGGGGTGACTATGGCTACACCTTC. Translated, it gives CAISSNRGDYGYTF.

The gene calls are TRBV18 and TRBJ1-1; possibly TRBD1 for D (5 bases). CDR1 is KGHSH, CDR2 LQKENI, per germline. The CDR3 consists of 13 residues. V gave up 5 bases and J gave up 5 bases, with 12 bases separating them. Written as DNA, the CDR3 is TGTGCCAGCTCATACTCAGGGATGACTGAAGCTTTCTTT. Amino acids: CASSYSGMTEAFF.

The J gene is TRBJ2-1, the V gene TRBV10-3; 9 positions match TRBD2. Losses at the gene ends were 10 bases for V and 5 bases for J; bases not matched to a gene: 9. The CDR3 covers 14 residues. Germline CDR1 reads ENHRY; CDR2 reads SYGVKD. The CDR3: CASGGLAGNNEQFF. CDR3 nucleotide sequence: TGTGCCAGCGGTGGGCTAGCGGGGAACAATGAGCAGTTCTTC.

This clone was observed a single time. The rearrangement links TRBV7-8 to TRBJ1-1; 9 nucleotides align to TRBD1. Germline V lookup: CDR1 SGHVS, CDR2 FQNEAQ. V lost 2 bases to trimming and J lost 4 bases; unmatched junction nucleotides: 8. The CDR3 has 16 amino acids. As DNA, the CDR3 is TGTGCCAGCAGCTTAAGGGGACAGGGCGGGGTCACTGAAGCTTTCTTT. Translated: CASSLRGQGGVTEAFF. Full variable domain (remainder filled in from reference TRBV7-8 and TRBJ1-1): GAGVSQSPRYKVAKRGQDVALRCDPISGHVSLFWYQQALGQGPEFLTYFQNEAQLDKSGLPSDRFFAERPEGSVSTLKIQRTQQEDSAVYLCASSLRGQGGVTEAFFGQGTRLTVV.

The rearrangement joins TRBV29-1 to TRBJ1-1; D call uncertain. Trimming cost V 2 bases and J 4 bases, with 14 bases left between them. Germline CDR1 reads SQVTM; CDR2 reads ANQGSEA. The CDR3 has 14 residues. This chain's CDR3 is CSVENMRIGTEAFF. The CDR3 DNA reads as TGCAGCGTTGAAAACATGAGGATAGGCACTGAAGCTTTCTTT.

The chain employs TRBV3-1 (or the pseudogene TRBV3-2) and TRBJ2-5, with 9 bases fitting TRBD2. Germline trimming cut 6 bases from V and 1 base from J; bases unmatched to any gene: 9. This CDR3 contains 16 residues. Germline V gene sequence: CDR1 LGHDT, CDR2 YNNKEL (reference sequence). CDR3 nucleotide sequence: TGTGCCAGCAGACGGGGGACTAGCAGTTTCCAAGAGACCCAGTACTTC. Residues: CASRRGTSSFQETQYF.

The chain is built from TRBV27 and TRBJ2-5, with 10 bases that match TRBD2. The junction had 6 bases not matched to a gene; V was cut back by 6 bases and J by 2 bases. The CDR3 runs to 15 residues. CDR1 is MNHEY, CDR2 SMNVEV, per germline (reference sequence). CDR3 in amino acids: CASRRTTSGQETQYF. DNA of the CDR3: TGTGCCAGCAGAAGAACGACTAGCGGGCAAGAGACCCAGTACTTC.

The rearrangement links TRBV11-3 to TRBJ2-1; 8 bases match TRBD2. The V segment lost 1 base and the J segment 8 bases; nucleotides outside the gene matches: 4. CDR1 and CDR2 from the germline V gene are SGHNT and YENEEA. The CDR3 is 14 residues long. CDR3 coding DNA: TGTGCCAGCAGCTTAGCGGGGGGGCCCCATGAGCAGTTCTTC. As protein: CASSLAGGPHEQFF.